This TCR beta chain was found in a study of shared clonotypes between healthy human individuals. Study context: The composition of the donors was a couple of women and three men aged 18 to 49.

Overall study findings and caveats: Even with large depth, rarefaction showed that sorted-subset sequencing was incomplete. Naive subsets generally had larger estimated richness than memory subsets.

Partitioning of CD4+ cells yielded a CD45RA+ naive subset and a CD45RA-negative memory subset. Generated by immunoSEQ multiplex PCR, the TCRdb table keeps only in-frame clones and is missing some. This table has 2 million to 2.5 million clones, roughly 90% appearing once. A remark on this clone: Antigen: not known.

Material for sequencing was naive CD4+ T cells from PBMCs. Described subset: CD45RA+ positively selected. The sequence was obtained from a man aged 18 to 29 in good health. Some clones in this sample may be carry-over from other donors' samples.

The CDR3 DNA reads TGTGCCAGCAGGACGGGGGGGAACACTGAAGCTTTCTTT. Its protein is CASRTGGNTEAFF. The genes are TRBV28 and TRBJ1-1; D perhaps matches TRBD1 (5 bases). V lost 6 bases and J 1 base, leaving 9 bases between the germline ends. The germline V gene has CDR1 MDHEN and CDR2 SYDVKM. The CDR3 length is 13 residues.